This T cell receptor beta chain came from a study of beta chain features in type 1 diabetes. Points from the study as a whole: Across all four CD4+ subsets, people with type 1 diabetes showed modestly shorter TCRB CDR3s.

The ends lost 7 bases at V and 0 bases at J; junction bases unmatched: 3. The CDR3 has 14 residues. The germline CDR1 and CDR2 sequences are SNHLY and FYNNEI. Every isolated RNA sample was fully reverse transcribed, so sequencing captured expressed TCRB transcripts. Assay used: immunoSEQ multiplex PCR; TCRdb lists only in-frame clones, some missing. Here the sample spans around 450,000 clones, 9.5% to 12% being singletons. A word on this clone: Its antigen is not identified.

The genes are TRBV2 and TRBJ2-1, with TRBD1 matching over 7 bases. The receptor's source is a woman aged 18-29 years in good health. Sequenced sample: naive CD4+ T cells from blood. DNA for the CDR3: TGTGCCAGCAAGGGGGACAGCTCCTACAATGAGCAGTTCTTC. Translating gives CASKGDSSYNEQFF.